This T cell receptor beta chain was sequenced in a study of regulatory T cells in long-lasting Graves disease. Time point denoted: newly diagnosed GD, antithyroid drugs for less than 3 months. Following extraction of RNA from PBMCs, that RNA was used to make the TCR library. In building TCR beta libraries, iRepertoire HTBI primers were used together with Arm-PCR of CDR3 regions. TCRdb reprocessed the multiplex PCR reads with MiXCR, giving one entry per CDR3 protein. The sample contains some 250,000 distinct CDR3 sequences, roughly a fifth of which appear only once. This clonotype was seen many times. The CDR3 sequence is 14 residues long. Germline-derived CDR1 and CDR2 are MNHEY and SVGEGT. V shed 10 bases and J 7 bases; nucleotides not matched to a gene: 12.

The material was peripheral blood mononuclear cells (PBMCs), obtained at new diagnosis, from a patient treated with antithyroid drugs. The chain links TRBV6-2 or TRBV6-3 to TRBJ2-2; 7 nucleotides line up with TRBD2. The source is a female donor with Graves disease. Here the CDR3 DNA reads TGTGCCACCGGCGGCGGGAGCATGGGCGGGGAGCTGTTTTTT. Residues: CATGGGSMGGELFF.